The clone carrying this T cell receptor beta chain occurred many times. The antigen remains unidentified. The hyperthyroidism patients had a new diagnosis of under 2 months' duration and were aged 18 to 65. PBMCs were density-gradient isolated from 10 ml fresh blood. Trimming took off 1 base at V and 1 base at J, with 10 bases between the two ends. The germline gives CDR1 SGHTA, CDR2 FQGNSA. The CDR3 is made up of 15 amino acids. As the template, RNA transcripts were used to amplify TCR beta CDR3 regions. Investigators did first-round RT-PCR with HTBI primers, then second-round multiplex PCR. TCRdb re-analysed the multiplex PCR reads in MiXCR, keeping a single row per CDR3 protein. The table shows a few hundred thousand distinct CDR3 sequences, with around 21% occurring only once. The data belong to a study of Graves' ophthalmopathy and Graves' hyperthyroidism. Findings of the study overall: In blood appeared most of the expanded thyroid clonotypes whose frequency exceeded 0.001. Discrimination between ophthalmopathy and stable hyperthyroidism by a 13-signature model showed about 86% sensitivity and over 70% specificity.

This sequence joins TRBV7-2 and TRBJ2-5; D is unresolved. The material sequenced was peripheral blood. The TCR was taken from a young woman with stable Graves' hyperthyroidism. CDR3 in DNA: TGTGCCAGCAGCTTAGGCGGCTCCCTCCAAGAGACCCAGTACTTC. Protein product: CASSLGGSLQETQYF.